The sequence of this T cell receptor beta chain was determined in a study of blood T cell repertoires in COVID-19. Study context: T cells, B-cell-depleted T cells, or PBMCs provided the cDNA or gDNA that served as material.

CDR1 is SGHTS and CDR2 is YDEGEE in the germline V gene. This CDR3 region has 15 residues. Trimming cost V 0 bases and J 0 bases, with 6 bases left between them. This clone was seen only once. Using immunoSEQ multiplex PCR, the repertoire was profiled, and TCRdb retains in-frame clones only, with some absent. The table has about 260,000 clones, about nine tenths seen once. This TCR came from a woman aged 30 to 39 with COVID-19, enrolled during active disease. This chain joins TRBV5-8 and TRBJ2-2; D remains unclear. The specimen sequenced was peripheral blood. CDR3 protein: CASSLELANTGELFF. The DNA of the CDR3 is TGTGCCAGCAGCTTGGAACTTGCGAACACCGGGGAGCTGTTTTTT. The full variable domain, rest sourced from reference TRBV5-8 and TRBJ2-2, is EAGVTQSPTHLIKTRGQQATLRCSPISGHTSVYWYQQALGLGLQFLLWYDEGEERNRGNFPPRFSGRQFPNYSSELNVNALELEDSALYLCASSLELANTGELFFGEGSRLTVL.